Detailed here is one TCR beta chain. These data belong to a study of T cell changes during pregnancy in multiple sclerosis. Method: immunoSEQ multiplex PCR; TCRdb's copy keeps in-frame clones and lacks some. Of about 73,000 clones in the sample, roughly nine tenths were seen once. Specimen: peripheral blood, collected after pregnancy. This clonotype was obtained from a female donor in good health, enrolled as a control in a pregnancy study.

The CDR3 here is CASSTRDSLLANEKLFF. The CDR3 DNA follows: TGTGCCAGCAGCACCCGGGACAGCCTCTTGGCTAATGAAAAACTGTTTTTT. The J gene is TRBJ1-4, the V gene TRBV27, with 7 bases identical to TRBD1. Germline V gene data show CDR1 as MNHEY and CDR2 as SMNVEV (reference sequence). Trimming took 6 bases from V and 3 from J; bases not matched to a gene: 13. The CDR3 length is 17 residues. Full variable domain (missing parts from reference TRBV27 and TRBJ1-4): EAQVTQNPRYLITVTGKKLTVTCSQNMNHEYMSWYRQDPGLGLRQIYYSMNVEVTDKGDVPEGYKVSRKEKRNFPLILESPSPNQTSLYFCASSTRDSLLANEKLFFGSGTQLSVL.